This TCR beta chain was identified in a study of post-analysis software for immune sequencing data. In the study overall: Included among the disease courses, which were recorded for the cohort, were relapsing-remitting, secondary progressive and progressive-relapsing multiple sclerosis. Study conclusions and caveats: The F measure placed samples prepared in the same batch into strongly shared clusters. Those with multiple sclerosis, the patient group, showed significantly lower normalized Chao1 diversity than controls.

Unique molecular identifiers were built into the TCR beta cDNA libraries. About 460,000 cDNA molecules were obtained from approximately 0.91 to 9.4 million T cells. TCRdb ran MiXCR on the PCR reads and lists one entry per CDR3 protein. The repertoire holds approximately 690,000 distinct CDR3 sequences, with 55% to 70% as singletons. Concerning this clonotype itself: Its target is not known.

This receptor was obtained from a girl aged 2-15 years with multiple sclerosis. Sequenced material: blood.

The DNA of the CDR3 is TGTGCCAGCAGTCGAAACCTAGCGGGGGCCGGGGGGACCCAGTACTTC. Amino acids: CASSRNLAGAGGTQYF. The genes are TRBV7-2 and TRBJ2-7, with 10 bases matching TRBD2. The tail of the sequence fits TRBJ2-5 better, so the J call may be wrong. The germline V gene has CDR1 SGHTA and CDR2 FQGNSA. The length of the CDR3 is 16 residues.